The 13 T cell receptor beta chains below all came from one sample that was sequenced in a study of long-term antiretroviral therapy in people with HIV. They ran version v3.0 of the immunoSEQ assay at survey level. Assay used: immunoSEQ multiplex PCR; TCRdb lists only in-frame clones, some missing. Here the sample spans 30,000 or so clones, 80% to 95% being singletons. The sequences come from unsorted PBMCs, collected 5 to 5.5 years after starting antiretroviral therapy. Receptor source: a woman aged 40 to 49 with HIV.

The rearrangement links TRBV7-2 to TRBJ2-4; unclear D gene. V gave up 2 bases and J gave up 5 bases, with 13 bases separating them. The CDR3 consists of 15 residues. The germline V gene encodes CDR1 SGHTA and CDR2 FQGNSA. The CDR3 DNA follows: TGTGCCAGCAGCTTAACCCCTTTCGCGGAAAACATTCAGTACTTC. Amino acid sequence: CASSLTPFAENIQYF. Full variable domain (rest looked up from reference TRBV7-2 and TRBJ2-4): GAGVSQSPSNKVTEKGKDVELRCDPISGHTALYWYRQSLGQGLEFLIYFQGNSAPDKSGLPSDRFSAERTGGSVSTLTIQRTQQEDSAVYLCASSLTPFAENIQYFGAGTRLSVL.

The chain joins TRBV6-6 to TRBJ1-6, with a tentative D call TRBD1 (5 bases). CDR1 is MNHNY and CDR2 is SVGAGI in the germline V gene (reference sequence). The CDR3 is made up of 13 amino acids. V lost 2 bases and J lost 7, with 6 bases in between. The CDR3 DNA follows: TGTGCCAGCAGTTACCCAGGGAATTCACCCCTCCACTTT. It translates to CASSYPGNSPLHF.

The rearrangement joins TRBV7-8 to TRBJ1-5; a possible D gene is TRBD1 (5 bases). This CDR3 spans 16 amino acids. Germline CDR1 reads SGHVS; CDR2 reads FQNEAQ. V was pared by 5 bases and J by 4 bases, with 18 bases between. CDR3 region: CASSPPRKGRNQPQHF. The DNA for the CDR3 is TGTGCCAGCAGCCCCCCAAGAAAGGGGCGGAATCAGCCCCAGCATTTT.

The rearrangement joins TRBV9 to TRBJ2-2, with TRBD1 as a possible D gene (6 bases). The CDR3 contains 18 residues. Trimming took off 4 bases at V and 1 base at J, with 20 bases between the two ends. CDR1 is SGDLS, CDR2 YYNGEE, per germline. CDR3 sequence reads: CASSPDRRPPLNTGELFF. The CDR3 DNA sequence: TGTGCCAGCAGCCCCGACAGGAGGCCTCCCCTGAACACCGGGGAGCTGTTTTTT.

CDR3: CASSEAVSPTLTDTQYF. The CDR3 DNA sequence: TGTGCCAGCAGTGAAGCGGTTTCCCCAACACTCACAGATACGCAGTATTTT. The V and J genes are TRBV6-1 and TRBJ2-3; D unresolved. V was cut by 0 bases and J by 2 bases, with 15 bases left in between. This CDR3 spans 17 amino acids. The germline V gene has CDR1 MNHNS and CDR2 SASEGT.

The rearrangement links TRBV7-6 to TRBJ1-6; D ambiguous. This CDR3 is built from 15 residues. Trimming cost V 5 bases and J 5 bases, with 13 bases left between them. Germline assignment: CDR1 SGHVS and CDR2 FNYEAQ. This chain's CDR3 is CASSPGEGDNSPLHF. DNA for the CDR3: TGTGCCAGCAGCCCAGGAGAGGGAGATAATTCACCCCTCCACTTT.

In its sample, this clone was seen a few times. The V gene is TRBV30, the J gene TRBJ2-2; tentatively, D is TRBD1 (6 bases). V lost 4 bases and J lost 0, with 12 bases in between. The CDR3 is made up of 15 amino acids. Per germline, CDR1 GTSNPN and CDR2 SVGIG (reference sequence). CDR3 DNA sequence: TGTGCCTGGAAAACCGGGACAACGAACACCGGGGAGCTGTTTTTT. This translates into CAWKTGTTNTGELFF. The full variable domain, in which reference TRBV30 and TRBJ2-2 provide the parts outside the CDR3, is SQTIHQWPATLVQPVGSPLSLECTVEGTSNPNLYWYRQAAGRGLQLLFYSVGIGQISSEVPQNLSASRPQDRQFILSSKKLLLSDSGFYLCAWKTGTTNTGELFFGEGSRLTVL.

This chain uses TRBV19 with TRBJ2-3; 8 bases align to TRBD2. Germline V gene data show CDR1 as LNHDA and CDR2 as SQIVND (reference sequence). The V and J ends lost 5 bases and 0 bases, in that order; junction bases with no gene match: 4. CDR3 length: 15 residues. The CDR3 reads CASSVLAASTDTQYF. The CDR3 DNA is TGTGCCAGTAGTGTACTAGCGGCTAGCACAGATACGCAGTATTTT.

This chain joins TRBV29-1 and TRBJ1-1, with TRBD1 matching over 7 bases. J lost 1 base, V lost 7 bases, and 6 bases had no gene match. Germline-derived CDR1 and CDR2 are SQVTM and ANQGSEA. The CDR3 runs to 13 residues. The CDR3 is CSAVRQGNTEAFF. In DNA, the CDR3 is TGCAGCGCCGTCCGACAGGGGAACACTGAAGCTTTCTTT.

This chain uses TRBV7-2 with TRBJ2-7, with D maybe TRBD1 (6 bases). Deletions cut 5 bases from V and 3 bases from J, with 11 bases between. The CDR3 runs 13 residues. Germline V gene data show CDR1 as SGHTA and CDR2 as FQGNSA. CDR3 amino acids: CASSPGQNYEQYF. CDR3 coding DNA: TGTGCCAGCAGCCCCGGACAGAACTACGAGCAGTACTTC.

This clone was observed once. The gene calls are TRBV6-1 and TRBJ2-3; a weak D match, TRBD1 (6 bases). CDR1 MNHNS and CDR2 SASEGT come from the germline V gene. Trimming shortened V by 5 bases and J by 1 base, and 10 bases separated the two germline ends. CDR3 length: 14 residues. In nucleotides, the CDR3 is TGTGCCAGCAGTATCCCAGGGGGCACAGATACGCAGTATTTT. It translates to CASSIPGGTDTQYF.

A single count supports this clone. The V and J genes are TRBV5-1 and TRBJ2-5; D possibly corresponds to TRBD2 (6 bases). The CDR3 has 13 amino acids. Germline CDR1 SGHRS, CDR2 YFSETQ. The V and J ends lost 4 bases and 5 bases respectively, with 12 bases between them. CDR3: CASSLGTGETQYF. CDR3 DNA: TGCGCCAGCAGCCTGGGGACTGGTGAGACCCAGTACTTC.

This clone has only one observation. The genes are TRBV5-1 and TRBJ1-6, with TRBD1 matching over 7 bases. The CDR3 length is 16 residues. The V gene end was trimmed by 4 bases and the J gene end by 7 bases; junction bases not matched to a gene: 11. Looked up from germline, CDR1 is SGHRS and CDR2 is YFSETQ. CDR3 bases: TGCGCCAGCAGCGCGACAGGGTCTCTAATGAATTCACCCCTCCACTTT. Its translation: CASSATGSLMNSPLHF.